Shown below are 29 T cell receptor beta chains from a single sample sequenced in a study of T cells after yellow fever vaccination. In TCRdb, the 5' RACE reads were re-called with MiXCR into one record per CDR3 protein. The data contain about 230,000 distinct CDR3 sequences, about 7% of them singletons. Here the sequenced sample was CD4+ T cells sorted from PBMCs, taken on the day of the yellow fever booster vaccination. These receptors all come from a man aged 25-45 years who received the YFV17D yellow fever vaccine.

This clonotype was seen at least ten times. V and J are TRBV5-5 and TRBJ2-3, with 7 nucleotides matching TRBD2. The CDR3 runs to 14 residues. The germline V gene encodes CDR1 SGHKS and CDR2 YYEKEE (reference sequence). The trim removed 2 bases at V and 4 bases at J, leaving 4 bases unmatched. The CDR3 reads CASSFTGGADTQYF. The CDR3 DNA follows: TGTGCCAGCAGCTTCACGGGAGGCGCAGATACGCAGTATTTT.

This clonotype was seen a few times. V usage is TRBV14 and J usage is TRBJ2-4, with TRBD2 matching over 7 bases. The V segment lost 5 bases and the J segment 3 bases; nucleotides outside the gene matches: 4. The germline CDR1 and CDR2 sequences are SGHDN and FVKESK. This CDR3 comprises 14 residues. CDR3 coding DNA: TGTGCCAGCAGCTATGGACTAGTCAAAAACATTCAGTACTTC. Its protein product is CASSYGLVKNIQYF.

This clonotype was observed a few times. The chain is built from TRBV20-1 and TRBJ2-4, with TRBD2 matching over 9 bases. Losses at the gene ends were 3 bases for V and 6 bases for J; bases not matched to a gene: 12. Germline V CDR1 and CDR2: DFQATT, SNEGSKA (reference sequence). This CDR3 is built from 16 residues. The chain's CDR3 is CSASWLREGPGNIQYF. The CDR3 DNA reads as TGCAGTGCTAGTTGGTTGCGGGAGGGCCCAGGAAACATTCAGTACTTC.

This clonotype was counted many times. This chain connects TRBV20-1 to TRBJ2-3; no firm D call. The CDR3 extends over 15 amino acids. In germline, CDR1 is DFQATT, CDR2 SNEGSKA (reference sequence). Trimming cost V 5 bases and J 1 base, with 16 bases left between them. CDR3 DNA sequence: TGCAGTGCTGGCAGACCTCTCAGTGGCACAGATACGCAGTATTTT. This translates into CSAGRPLSGTDTQYF.

In its sample, this clonotype was seen many times. The chain carries TRBV15 and TRBJ2-7, with a weak D call TRBD1 (6 bases). Germline CDR1 LNHNV, CDR2 YYDKDF (reference sequence). The V and J ends lost 8 bases and 4 bases respectively, with 24 bases between them. CDR3 length equals 16 residues. The CDR3 region is CATGDKVRTETYEQYF. The DNA for the CDR3 is TGTGCCACCGGGGATAAGGTCAGGACAGAGACTTACGAGCAGTACTTC.

This clonotype has just a few counts. This chain joins TRBV5-1 and TRBJ2-1; 8 nucleotides match TRBD2. There are 19 residues in the CDR3. V trimming: 3 bases; J trimming: 2 bases; junction bases outside the gene matches: 16. Germline V gene lookup returns CDR1 SGHRS and CDR2 YFSETQ. CDR3 nucleotide sequence: TGCGCCAGCAGCTCCACAGCGGGAGCCCAATTTAACCCCTACAATGAGCAGTTCTTC. It translates to CASSSTAGAQFNPYNEQFF.

The J gene is TRBJ2-1, the V gene TRBV5-6; 7 bases map to TRBD2. J gave up 6 bases and V 2 bases, and 5 bases lay outside the gene matches. The CDR3 length is 14 residues. Germline V gene lookup returns CDR1 SGHDT and CDR2 YYEEEE. CDR3 amino acids: CASSLGLVTNEQFF. CDR3 in DNA: TGTGCCAGCAGCTTAGGACTAGTGACCAATGAGCAGTTCTTC.

This clonotype has more than one count but fewer than ten. The chain recombines TRBV29-1 with TRBJ2-3, with 9 bases fitting TRBD1. The CDR3 spans 14 residues. Germline CDR1 is SQVTM and CDR2 is ANQGSEA. The J segment lost 3 bases and the V segment lost 7 bases, leaving 8 bases of the junction unmatched. CDR3 in amino acids: CSAAEGQGTDTQYF. Written as DNA, the CDR3 is TGCAGCGCTGCTGAGGGACAGGGAACAGATACGCAGTATTTT.

This clonotype was counted only a few times. This CDR3 reads CASSQDYAAGGLPGELFF. The CDR3 nucleotides read TGCGCCAGCAGCCAAGATTACGCAGCGGGAGGCCTCCCCGGGGAGCTGTTTTTT. The rearrangement links TRBV4-3 to TRBJ2-2, with 9 positions matching TRBD2. The CDR3 consists of 18 residues. Germline lookup yields CDR1 LGHNA and CDR2 YSLEER. The V gene end was trimmed by 0 bases and the J gene end by 6 bases; junction bases not matched to a gene: 11.

This clonotype was seen ten or more times. The chain couples TRBV5-5 to TRBJ2-3; D is unclear. This CDR3 is 13 amino acids long. Germline V gives CDR1 SGHKS, CDR2 YYEKEE (reference sequence). V gave up 0 bases and J gave up 3 bases, with 5 bases separating them. The CDR3 DNA reads TGTGCCAGCAGCTTGGAGCCTACAGATACGCAGTATTTT. This gives the protein CASSLEPTDTQYF.

The chain has TRBV14 and TRBJ1-4, with a tentative D call TRBD1 (5 bases). The CDR3 spans 13 residues. CDR1 is SGHDN, CDR2 FVKESK, per germline. V lost 2 bases to trimming and J lost 7 bases, with 8 bases between them. The CDR3: CASSQPGVEKLFF. The CDR3 DNA follows: TGTGCCAGCAGCCAACCGGGGGTTGAAAAACTGTTTTTT.

Ten or more counts support this clonotype. This chain uses TRBV2 with TRBJ2-1, with 12 positions matching TRBD2. Germline trimming cut 10 bases from V and 6 bases from J; bases unmatched to any gene: 7. Germline loops: CDR1 SNHLY, CDR2 FYNNEI. This CDR3 spans 14 amino acids. The CDR3 here is CATRTSGTGNEQFF. CDR3 nucleotide sequence: TGTGCCACCCGGACTAGCGGGACTGGCAATGAGCAGTTCTTC.

A few counts support this clonotype. The genes are TRBV20-1 and TRBJ2-3; 9 nucleotides align to TRBD2. The V gene end was trimmed by 5 bases and the J gene end by 0 bases; junction bases not matched to a gene: 3. The CDR3 contains 14 residues. Germline assignment: CDR1 DFQATT and CDR2 SNEGSKA (reference sequence). The CDR3 DNA follows: TGCAGTGCTGGTAGCGGGGGCAGCACAGATACGCAGTATTTT. Its protein is CSAGSGGSTDTQYF.

The chain joins TRBV19 to TRBJ2-1, with a possible D match to TRBD2 (5 bases). CDR1 is LNHDA and CDR2 is SQIVND in the germline V gene (reference sequence). Trimming removed 6 bases at V and 7 bases at J, with 19 bases between. The CDR3 loop spans 15 amino acids. The CDR3 DNA is TGTGCCAGTAGCATTCTTACTAGTGGTATGAATGAGCAGTTCTTC. This gives the protein CASSILTSGMNEQFF. Full variable domain (remainder filled in from reference TRBV19 and TRBJ2-1): DGGITQSPKYLFRKEGQNVTLSCEQNLNHDAMYWYRQDPGQGLRLIYYSQIVNDFQKGDIAEGYSVSREKKESFPLTVTSAQKNPTAFYLCASSILTSGMNEQFFGPGTRLTVL.

The chain uses TRBV5-6 and TRBJ2-1; 11 bases match TRBD2. The CDR3 extends over 17 amino acids. CDR1 SGHDT and CDR2 YYEEEE come from the germline V gene. Trimming removed 3 bases from V and 3 bases from J; junction bases left unmatched: 8. The CDR3 DNA follows: TGTGCCAGCAGCTCGGCCCGGACTAGCGGGTTCTACAATGAGCAGTTCTTC. Protein: CASSSARTSGFYNEQFF.

This clonotype was picked up many times. The chain joins TRBV5-1 to TRBJ2-1; D might be TRBD1 or TRBD2, each matching 6 bases. Germline lookup yields CDR1 SGHRS and CDR2 YFSETQ. V shed 1 base and J shed 6 bases, with 17 bases lying between them. CDR3 length equals 16 residues. CDR3 region: CASSLLGGGPLNEQFF. DNA of the CDR3: TGCGCCAGCAGCTTGTTAGGGGGAGGCCCCCTCAATGAGCAGTTCTTC.

This clonotype was observed a handful of times. The V call is TRBV20-1, the J call TRBJ1-4; no clear D gene. V was pared by 0 bases and J by 5 bases, with 7 bases between. The CDR3 contains 13 residues. In germline, CDR1 is DFQATT, CDR2 SNEGSKA (reference sequence). The CDR3 sequence is CSAREQTNEKLFF. In DNA form, the CDR3 reads TGCAGTGCTAGAGAGCAGACAAATGAAAAACTGTTTTTT.

This chain connects TRBV7-2 to TRBJ2-1; 12 nucleotides line up with TRBD2. CDR1 SGHTA and CDR2 FQGNSA come from the germline V gene. With V trimmed by 11 bases and J by 9 bases, 11 bases remained unmatched. The CDR3 contains 14 residues. CDR3 loop: CAARLAGEVGEQFF. CDR3 DNA sequence: TGTGCCGCCAGACTAGCGGGAGAGGTAGGTGAGCAGTTCTTC.

The chain has TRBV27 and TRBJ1-1; a weak D match, TRBD1 (5 bases). The CDR3 has 14 amino acids. V lost 6 bases, J lost 4 bases, and 15 bases lay in between. The germline gives CDR1 MNHEY, CDR2 SMNVEV (reference sequence). The CDR3 loop is CASSSKGGTTEAFF. CDR3 bases: TGTGCCAGCAGCTCTAAGGGAGGGACCACTGAAGCTTTCTTT.

This clonotype appeared a few times. The rearrangement links TRBV6-1 to TRBJ2-7; D is perhaps TRBD1 (6 bases). This CDR3 contains 14 residues. The V gene's germline CDR1 is MNHNS and CDR2 SASEGT. V dropped 6 bases and J dropped 3 bases, with 15 bases sitting between them. CDR3 in DNA: TGTGCCAGCAGCGAGACCTACAGGGTCTACGAGCAGTACTTC. It codes for CASSETYRVYEQYF.

This clonotype was seen more than once but under ten times. The J gene is TRBJ1-2, the V gene TRBV7-2; the match to TRBD1 covers 8 bases. V dropped 5 bases and J dropped 2; count of bases not matched to a gene: 7. The V gene's germline CDR1 is SGHTA and CDR2 FQGNSA. There are 15 residues in the CDR3. The CDR3 nucleotides are TGTGCCAGCAGCGCCCCGGACAGGGTGAACTATGGCTACACCTTC. Amino acid sequence: CASSAPDRVNYGYTF.

This clonotype was seen a handful of times. V usage is TRBV9 and J usage is TRBJ1-6; D gene unclear. The germline CDR1 and CDR2 sequences are SGDLS and YYNGEE. V gave up 3 bases and J gave up 8 bases, with 9 bases separating them. CDR3 size: 13 residues. This chain's CDR3 is CASSGQEDSPLHF. The CDR3 nucleotides read TGTGCCAGCAGCGGCCAGGAGGATTCACCCCTCCACTTT.

This clonotype was recorded many times. The rearrangement links TRBV18 to TRBJ2-7; D possibly corresponds to TRBD1 (6 bases). V lost 6 bases and J lost 7, with 16 bases in between. Germline V gene lookup returns CDR1 KGHSH and CDR2 LQKENI. The CDR3 sequence is 13 residues long. The CDR3 DNA reads TGTGCCAGCTCCCAACAGGGTAATGGGGAGCAGTACTTC. Encoded protein: CASSQQGNGEQYF.

This clonotype has a handful of counts. The chain uses TRBV12-3 or TRBV12-4 and TRBJ2-2; D possibly corresponds to TRBD2 (5 bases). CDR3 size: 15 residues. V was shortened by 4 bases and J by 9 bases, with 18 bases between the two germline ends. CDR3 sequence (DNA): TGTGCCAGCAGTTCTCAATCGACTATTGGGCGGGAGCTGTTTTTT. Translation: CASSSQSTIGRELFF.

A note on this clonotype: Its ends do not fully match the called genes, so a read error is possible. The CDR3 sequence is CCARGTLAYGNQPQHF. The CDR3 nucleotides are TGCTGTGCTAGAGGGACCCTAGCCTACGGCAATCAGCCCCAGCATTTT. The rearrangement uses TRBV20-1 and TRBJ1-5; D is possibly TRBD1 (5 bases). The germline V gene encodes CDR1 DFQATT and CDR2 SNEGSKA (reference sequence). The CDR3 totals 16 residues.

The sample holds many counts of this clonotype. The genes are TRBV5-6 and TRBJ2-1; no clear D. V shed 0 bases and J shed 8 bases, with 6 bases lying between them. Germline-derived CDR1 and CDR2 are SGHDT and YYEEEE. This CDR3 spans 12 amino acids. In DNA, the CDR3 is TGTGCCAGCAGCTTGGTTGGTCATGAGCAGTTCTTC. Protein sequence: CASSLVGHEQFF.

J is TRBJ1-5 and V is TRBV27; D is unclear. Trimming removed 2 bases from V and 0 bases from J, with 14 bases in between. Germline values: CDR1 MNHEY, CDR2 SMNVEV (reference sequence). This CDR3 region has 17 residues. This CDR3 is CASSLRLGSNSNQPQHF. The CDR3 DNA follows: TGTGCCAGCAGTTTACGCTTAGGGAGCAATAGCAATCAGCCCCAGCATTTT.

This clonotype was counted many times. This sequence joins TRBV12-3 or TRBV12-4 and TRBJ2-1, with unresolved D. This CDR3 has 16 residues. V dropped 4 bases and J dropped 4 bases, with 17 bases sitting between them. CDR3 DNA: TGTGCCAGCAGTTCTCTACGGTCTTCGGATTACAATGAGCAGTTCTTC. It is translated as CASSSLRSSDYNEQFF.

V gene TRBV4-2 combines with J gene TRBJ1-1; 10 bases match TRBD1. CDR3 length equals 15 residues. The germline V gene has CDR1 LGHNA and CDR2 YNFKEQ. Unmatched junction bases numbered 0, after V lost 1 base and J lost 1 base. This CDR3 is CASSQGDRGNTEAFF. CDR3 in DNA: TGTGCCAGCAGCCAAGGGGACAGGGGGAACACTGAAGCTTTCTTT.